In its sample, the clone carrying this T cell receptor beta chain was seen many times. Its antigen is as yet unknown. These data come from a study of T-cell reconstitution after alpha-beta-depleted transplantation in children. Findings of the study overall: A year post-transplant, T-cell counts and diversity derived mostly from newly produced T cells. In patients about two months after transplant, alpha-beta T cells reportedly arose from several hundred expanded graft clones.

This CDR3 spans 11 amino acids. Germline V gives CDR1 MNHEY, CDR2 SVGEGT. The ends were cut back, 6 bases at V and 10 bases at J, with 12 bases in the middle. Construction of the TCRbeta library involved unique molecular identifiers. TCRdb independently ran MiXCR on the PCR reads; one entry per CDR3 protein. Seen here are approximately 190,000 distinct CDR3 sequences, approximately 6.8% observed once, and the top ten hold around 4.3%. Sequenced here: PBMCs, sampled before TCRalphabeta/CD19-depleted stem cell transplant. This receptor was obtained from a girl in the first two years of life with combined immunodeficiency, due to receive a stem cell transplant. V usage is TRBV6-2 or TRBV6-3 and J usage is TRBJ1-1; a possible D gene is TRBD1 (5 bases). As DNA, the CDR3 is TGTGCCAGCAGGACGGTGGGGGGAGCTTTCTTT. Its translation is CASRTVGGAFF.